Following are 2 T cell receptor beta chains from one sample sequenced in a study of neurological immune-mediated disorders. Via MiXCR, TCRdb re-called the 5' RACE reads, giving one row per CDR3 protein. The top ten clones hold approximately 1.3% of a sample with some 61,000 distinct CDR3 sequences, about 4.2% of them seen once. What was sequenced was PBMCs. Source of these receptors: a man aged 30 to 45 with multiple sclerosis.

This clonotype was counted between two and nine times. The chain uses TRBV20-1 and TRBJ2-7, with D unclear. Trimming shortened V by 1 base and J by 4 bases, and 14 bases separated the two germline ends. Germline assignment: CDR1 DFQATT and CDR2 SNEGSKA (reference sequence). This CDR3 spans 14 amino acids. CDR3 DNA: TGCAGTGCTAGAGCATTAGACAACCGTTACGAGCAGTACTTC. Translation: CSARALDNRYEQYF.

This clonotype appeared many times. The rearrangement joins TRBV5-1 to TRBJ2-3; TRBD2 aligns across 8 bases. Trimming removed 1 base from V and 3 bases from J; junction bases left unmatched: 4. The germline V gene encodes CDR1 SGHRS and CDR2 YFSETQ. This CDR3 spans 15 amino acids. CDR3 protein: CASSLSAGATDTQYF. CDR3 sequence (DNA): TGCGCCAGCAGCTTGTCAGCGGGGGCTACAGATACGCAGTATTTT.